This T cell receptor (beta chain) was observed in a study of cytomegalovirus exposure and HLA in healthy donors. As for the study in general: Earlier, almost 120 million unique TCR beta sequences were recovered from about 200 million T cells by an analysis.

The PCR used 60 Vbeta and 13 Jbeta primers. The table came from immunoSEQ multiplex PCR; TCRdb's copy has only in-frame clones and leaves some out. The sample holds some 160,000 clones; around 78% are singletons and the top ten take 3% to 3.5%. CDR1 is SGHTA and CDR2 is FQGNSA in the germline V gene. The ends lost 5 bases at V and 3 bases at J; junction bases unmatched: 6. The CDR3 contains 14 residues. This chain joins TRBV7-2 and TRBJ2-5, with 7 bases that match TRBD1. Sequenced sample: PBMCs. This sequence was found in a woman aged 40 to 50 in good health and CMV-seronegative. This chain's CDR3 is CASSPDRVKETQYF. In DNA, the CDR3 is TGTGCCAGCAGCCCCGACAGGGTAAAAGAGACCCAGTACTTC.